This T cell receptor (beta chain) was recorded in a study of early T cells in non-severe SARS-CoV-2 infection. Study background: From unsorted whole blood, bulk RNA was sequenced, and the chains remained unpaired.

The protocol attached unique molecular identifiers to individual cDNA molecules. TCRdb passed the 5' RACE reads through MiXCR, listing each CDR3 protein once. The sample shows 52,000 or so distinct CDR3 sequences, 9.5% to 15% of them seen only once. This clonotype was seen ten or more times. This receptor was taken from an adult who was a healthcare worker with PCR-confirmed SARS-CoV-2 infection or an uninfected control (not recorded which). Source material: whole blood.

The CDR3 region has the DNA TGTGCCAGCGACAGGGAGGATATGCAGCAGTACTTC. Its protein product is CASDREDMQQYF. The chain has TRBV11-2 and TRBJ2-7; maybe TRBD1 (7 bases). In germline, CDR1 is SGHAT, CDR2 FQNNGV. The ends were cut back, 8 bases at V and 8 bases at J, with 16 bases in the middle. CDR3 size: 12 residues.